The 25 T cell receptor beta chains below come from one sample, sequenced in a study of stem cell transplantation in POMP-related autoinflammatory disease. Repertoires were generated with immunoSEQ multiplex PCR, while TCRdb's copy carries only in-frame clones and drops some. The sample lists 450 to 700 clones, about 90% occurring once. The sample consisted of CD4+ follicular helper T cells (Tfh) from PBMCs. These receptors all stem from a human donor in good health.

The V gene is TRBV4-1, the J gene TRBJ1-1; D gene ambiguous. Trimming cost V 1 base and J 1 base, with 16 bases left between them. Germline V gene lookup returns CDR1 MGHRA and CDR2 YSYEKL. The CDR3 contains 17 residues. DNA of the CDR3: TGCGCCAGCAGCCAAGTACTAGCTCCAGGTGGGAACACTGAAGCTTTCTTT. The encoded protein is CASSQVLAPGGNTEAFF.

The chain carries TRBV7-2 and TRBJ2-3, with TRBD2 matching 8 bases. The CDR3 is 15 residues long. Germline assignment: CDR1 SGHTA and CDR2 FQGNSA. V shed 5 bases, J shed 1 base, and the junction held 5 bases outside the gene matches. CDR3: CASSPTTSGTDTQYF. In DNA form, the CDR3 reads TGTGCCAGCAGCCCGACGACTAGCGGCACAGATACGCAGTATTTT.

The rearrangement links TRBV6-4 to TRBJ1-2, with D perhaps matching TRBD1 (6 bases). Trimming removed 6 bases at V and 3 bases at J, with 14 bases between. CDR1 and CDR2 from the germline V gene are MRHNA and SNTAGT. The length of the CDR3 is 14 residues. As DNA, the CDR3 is TGTGCCAGCAGATTGGGTCCAGGGGACTATGGCTACACCTTC. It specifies CASRLGPGDYGYTF.

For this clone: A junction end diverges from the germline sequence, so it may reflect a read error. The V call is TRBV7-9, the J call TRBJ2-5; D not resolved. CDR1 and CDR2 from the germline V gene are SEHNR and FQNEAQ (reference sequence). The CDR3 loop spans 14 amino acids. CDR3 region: CASSLGLLQETQYF. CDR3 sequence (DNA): TGTGCCAGCAGTTTAGGGCTGCTCCAAGAGACCCAGTACTTC.

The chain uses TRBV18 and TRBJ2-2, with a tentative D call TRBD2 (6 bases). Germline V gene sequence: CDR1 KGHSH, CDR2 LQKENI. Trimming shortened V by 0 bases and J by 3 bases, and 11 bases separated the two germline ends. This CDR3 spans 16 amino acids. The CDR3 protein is CASSPPEGLYTGELFF. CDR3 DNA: TGTGCCAGCTCACCACCGGAGGGATTGTACACCGGGGAGCTGTTTTTT.

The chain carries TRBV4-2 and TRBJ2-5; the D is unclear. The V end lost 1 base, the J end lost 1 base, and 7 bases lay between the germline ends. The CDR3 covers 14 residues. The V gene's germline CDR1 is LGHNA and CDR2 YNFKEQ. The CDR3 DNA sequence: TGTGCCAGCAGCCAAGGGCGATTCCAAGAGACCCAGTACTTC. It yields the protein CASSQGRFQETQYF.

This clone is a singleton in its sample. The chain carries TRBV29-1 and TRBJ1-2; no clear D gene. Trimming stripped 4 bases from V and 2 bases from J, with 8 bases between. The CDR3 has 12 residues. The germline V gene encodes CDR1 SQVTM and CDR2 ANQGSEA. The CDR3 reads CSVVGGNYGYTF. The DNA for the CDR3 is TGCAGCGTTGTCGGCGGGAACTATGGCTACACCTTC.

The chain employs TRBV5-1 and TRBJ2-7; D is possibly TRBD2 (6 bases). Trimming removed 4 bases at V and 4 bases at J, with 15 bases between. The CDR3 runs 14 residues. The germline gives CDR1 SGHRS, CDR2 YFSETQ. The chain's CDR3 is CASSPDQGGYEQYF. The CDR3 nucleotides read TGCGCCAGCAGCCCGGACCAAGGAGGGTACGAGCAGTACTTC.

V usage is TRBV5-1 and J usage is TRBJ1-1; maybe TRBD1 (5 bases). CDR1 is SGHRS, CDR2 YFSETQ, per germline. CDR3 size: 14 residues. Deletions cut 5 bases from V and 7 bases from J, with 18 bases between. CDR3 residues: CASSSGTPAVEAFF. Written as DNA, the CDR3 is TGCGCCAGCAGTTCCGGGACGCCAGCGGTTGAAGCTTTCTTT. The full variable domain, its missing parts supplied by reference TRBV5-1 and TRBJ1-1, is KAGVTQTPRYLIKTRGQQVTLSCSPISGHRSVSWYQQTPGQGLQFLFEYFSETQRNKGNFPGRFSGRQFSNSRSEMNVSTLELGDSALYLCASSSGTPAVEAFFGQGTRLTVV.

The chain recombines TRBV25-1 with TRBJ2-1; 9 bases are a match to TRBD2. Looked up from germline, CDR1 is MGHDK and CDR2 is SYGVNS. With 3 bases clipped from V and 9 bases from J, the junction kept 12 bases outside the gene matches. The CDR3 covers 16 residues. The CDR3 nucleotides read TGTGCCAGCAGTGACTACCTGAGCGGGGGGAGCGGTGAGCAGTTCTTC. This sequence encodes CASSDYLSGGSGEQFF.

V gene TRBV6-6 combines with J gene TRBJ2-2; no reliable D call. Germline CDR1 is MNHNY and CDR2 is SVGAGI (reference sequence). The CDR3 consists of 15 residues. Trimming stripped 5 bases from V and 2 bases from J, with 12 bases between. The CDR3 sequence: CASSRTVPNTGELFF. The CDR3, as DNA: TGTGCCAGCAGTCGCACAGTCCCCAACACCGGGGAGCTGTTTTTT.

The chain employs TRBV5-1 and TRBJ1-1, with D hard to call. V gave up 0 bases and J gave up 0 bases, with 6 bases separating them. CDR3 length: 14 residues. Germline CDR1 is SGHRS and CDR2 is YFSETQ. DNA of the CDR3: TGCGCCAGCAGCTTGGGGACGGTGAACACTGAAGCTTTCTTT. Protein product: CASSLGTVNTEAFF.

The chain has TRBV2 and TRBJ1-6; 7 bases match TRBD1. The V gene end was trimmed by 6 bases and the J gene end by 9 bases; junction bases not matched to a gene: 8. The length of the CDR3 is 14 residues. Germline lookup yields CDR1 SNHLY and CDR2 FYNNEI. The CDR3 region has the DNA TGTGCCAGCAGGACAGGGAGGGGGGGTTCACCCCTCCACTTT. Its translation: CASRTGRGGSPLHF.

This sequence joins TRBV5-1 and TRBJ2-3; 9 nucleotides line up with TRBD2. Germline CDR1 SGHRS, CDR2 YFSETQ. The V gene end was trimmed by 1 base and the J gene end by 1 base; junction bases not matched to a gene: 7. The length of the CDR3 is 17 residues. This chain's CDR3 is CASSLTSQRGGTDTQYF. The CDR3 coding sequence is TGCGCCAGCAGCTTGACTAGCCAGCGGGGGGGCACAGATACGCAGTATTTT.

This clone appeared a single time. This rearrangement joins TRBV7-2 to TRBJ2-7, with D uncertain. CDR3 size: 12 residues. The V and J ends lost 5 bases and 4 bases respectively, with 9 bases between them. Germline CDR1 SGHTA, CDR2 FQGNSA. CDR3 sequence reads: CASSPNQYEQYF. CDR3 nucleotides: TGTGCCAGCAGCCCAAACCAATACGAGCAGTACTTC.

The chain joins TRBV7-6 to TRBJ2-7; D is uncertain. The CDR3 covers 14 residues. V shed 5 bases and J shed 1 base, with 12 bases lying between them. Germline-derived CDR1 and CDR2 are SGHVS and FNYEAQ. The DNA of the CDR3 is TGTGCCAGCAGCCCTAAGGCCGGGTCCTACGAGCAGTACTTC. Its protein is CASSPKAGSYEQYF.

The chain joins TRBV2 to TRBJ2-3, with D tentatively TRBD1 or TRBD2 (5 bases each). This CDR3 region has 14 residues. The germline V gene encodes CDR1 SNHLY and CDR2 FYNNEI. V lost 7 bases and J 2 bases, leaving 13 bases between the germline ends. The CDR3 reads CASTTGPTTDTQYF. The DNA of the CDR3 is TGTGCCAGCACCACGGGACCCACCACAGATACGCAGTATTTT.

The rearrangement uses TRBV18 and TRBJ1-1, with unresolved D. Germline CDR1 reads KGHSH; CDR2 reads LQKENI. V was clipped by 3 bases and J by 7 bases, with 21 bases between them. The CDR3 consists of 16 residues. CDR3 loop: CASSPLPVRPGSEAFF. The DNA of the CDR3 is TGTGCCAGCTCACCCCTCCCGGTGAGGCCGGGGAGTGAAGCTTTCTTT. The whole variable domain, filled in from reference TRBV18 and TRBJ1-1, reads NAGVMQNPRHLVRRRGQEARLRCSPMKGHSHVYWYRQLPEEGLKFMVYLQKENIIDESGMPKERFSAEFPKEGPSILRIQQVVRGDSAAYFCASSPLPVRPGSEAFFGQGTRLTVV.

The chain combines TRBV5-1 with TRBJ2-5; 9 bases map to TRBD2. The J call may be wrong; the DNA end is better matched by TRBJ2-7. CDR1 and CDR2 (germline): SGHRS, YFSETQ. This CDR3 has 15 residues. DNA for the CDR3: TGCGCCAGCAGCTTGATCCCTAGCGGGGTCTACGAGCAGTACTTC. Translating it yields CASSLIPSGVYEQYF.

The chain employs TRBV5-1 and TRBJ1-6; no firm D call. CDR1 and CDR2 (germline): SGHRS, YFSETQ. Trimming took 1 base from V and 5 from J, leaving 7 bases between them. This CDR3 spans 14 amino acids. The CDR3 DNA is TGCGCCAGCAGCTTGAATGGGGATAATTCACCCCTCCACTTT. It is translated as CASSLNGDNSPLHF.

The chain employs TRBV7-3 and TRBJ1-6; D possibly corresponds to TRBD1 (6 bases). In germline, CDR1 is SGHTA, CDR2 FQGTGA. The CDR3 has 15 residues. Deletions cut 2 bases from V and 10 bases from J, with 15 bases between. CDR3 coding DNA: TGTGCCAGCAGCTTATCATCAGGGGTGCAGTCACCCCTCCACTTT. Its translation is CASSLSSGVQSPLHF. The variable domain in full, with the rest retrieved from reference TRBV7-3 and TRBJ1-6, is GAGVSQTPSNKVTEKGKYVELRCDPISGHTALYWYRQSLGQGPEFLIYFQGTGAADDSGLPNDRFFAVRPEGSVSTLKIQRTERGDSAVYLCASSLSSGVQSPLHFGNGTRLTVT.

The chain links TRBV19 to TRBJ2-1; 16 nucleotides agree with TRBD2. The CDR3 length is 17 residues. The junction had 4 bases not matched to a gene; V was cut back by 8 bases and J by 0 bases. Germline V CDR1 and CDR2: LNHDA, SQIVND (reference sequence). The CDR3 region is CASAGLAGGSSYNEQFF. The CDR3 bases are TGTGCCAGTGCGGGACTAGCGGGGGGGAGCTCCTACAATGAGCAGTTCTTC.

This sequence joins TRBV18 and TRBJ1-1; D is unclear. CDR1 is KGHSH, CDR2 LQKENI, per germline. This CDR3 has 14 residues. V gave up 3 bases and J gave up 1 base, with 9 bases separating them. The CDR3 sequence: CASSPSRGNTEAFF. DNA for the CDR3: TGTGCCAGCTCACCCTCCCGGGGGAACACTGAAGCTTTCTTT.

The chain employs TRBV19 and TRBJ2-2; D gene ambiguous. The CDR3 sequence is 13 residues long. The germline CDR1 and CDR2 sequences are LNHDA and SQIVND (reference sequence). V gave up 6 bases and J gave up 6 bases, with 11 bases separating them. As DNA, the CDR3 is TGTGCCAGTAGAAAGGGTGGGGCCGGGGAGCTGTTTTTT. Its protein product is CASRKGGAGELFF. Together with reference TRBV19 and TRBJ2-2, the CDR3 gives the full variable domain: DGGITQSPKYLFRKEGQNVTLSCEQNLNHDAMYWYRQDPGQGLRLIYYSQIVNDFQKGDIAEGYSVSREKKESFPLTVTSAQKNPTAFYLCASRKGGAGELFFGEGSRLTVL.

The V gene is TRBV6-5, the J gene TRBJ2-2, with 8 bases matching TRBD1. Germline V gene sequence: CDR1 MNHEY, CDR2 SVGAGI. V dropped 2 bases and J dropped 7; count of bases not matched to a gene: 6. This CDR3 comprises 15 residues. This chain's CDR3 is CASSYLAGGGGELFF. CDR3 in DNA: TGTGCCAGCAGTTACCTGGCAGGGGGCGGCGGGGAGCTGTTTTTT.